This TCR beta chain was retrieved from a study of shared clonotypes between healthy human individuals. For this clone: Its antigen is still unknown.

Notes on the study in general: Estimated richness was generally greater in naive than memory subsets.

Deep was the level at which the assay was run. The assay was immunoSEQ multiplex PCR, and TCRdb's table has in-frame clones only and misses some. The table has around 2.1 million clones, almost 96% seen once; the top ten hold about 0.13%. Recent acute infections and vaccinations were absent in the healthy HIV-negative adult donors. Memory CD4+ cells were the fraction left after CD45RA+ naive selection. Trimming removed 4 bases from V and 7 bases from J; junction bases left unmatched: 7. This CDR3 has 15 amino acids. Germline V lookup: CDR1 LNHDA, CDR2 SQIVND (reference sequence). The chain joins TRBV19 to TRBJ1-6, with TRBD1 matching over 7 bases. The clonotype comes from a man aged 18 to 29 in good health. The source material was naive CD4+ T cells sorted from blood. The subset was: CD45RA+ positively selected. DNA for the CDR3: TGTGCCAGTAGTAGGTGGACAGGATTAAATTCACCCCTCCACTTT. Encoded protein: CASSRWTGLNSPLHF. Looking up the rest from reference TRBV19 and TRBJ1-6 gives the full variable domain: DGGITQSPKYLFRKEGQNVTLSCEQNLNHDAMYWYRQDPGQGLRLIYYSQIVNDFQKGDIAEGYSVSREKKESFPLTVTSAQKNPTAFYLCASSRWTGLNSPLHFGNGTRLTVT.